The sequence of this T cell receptor (beta chain) was determined in a study of blood T cells in healthy people across ages. A J-beta primer mix and a sample-barcoded 5' primer were used in a second PCR of about 7 to 11 cycles. A single record per CDR3 protein comes from TCRdb applying MiXCR to the 5' RACE reads. The sample carries 1 million or so distinct CDR3 sequences, less than 25% recorded once. This CDR3 region has 14 residues. V was pared by 5 bases and J by 2 bases, with 13 bases between. In germline, CDR1 is LNHDA, CDR2 SQIVND (reference sequence). The sample also formed part of further work on T cells of mothers and their children. In that study: An overlap that was slightly higher, though non-significant, was seen in related mother-child pairs versus unrelated pairs.

Sequencing was performed on blood. This receptor was identified in a girl aged 2 to 9 in good health. The chain is built from TRBV19 and TRBJ2-7; D unresolved. The CDR3 loop reads CASSSRITTYEQYF. CDR3 DNA sequence: TGTGCCAGTAGTTCCCGCATAACTACCTACGAGCAGTACTTC.